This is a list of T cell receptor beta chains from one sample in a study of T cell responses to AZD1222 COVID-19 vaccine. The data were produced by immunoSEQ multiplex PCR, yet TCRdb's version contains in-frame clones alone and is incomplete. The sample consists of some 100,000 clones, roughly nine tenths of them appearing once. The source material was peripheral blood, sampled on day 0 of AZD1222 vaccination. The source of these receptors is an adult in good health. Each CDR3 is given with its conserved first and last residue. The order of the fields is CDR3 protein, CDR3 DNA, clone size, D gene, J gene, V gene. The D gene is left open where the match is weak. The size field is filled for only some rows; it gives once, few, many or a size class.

CDR3: CASTLRQGTWETQYF; DNA: TGTGCCAGCACCCTAAGACAGGGGACGTGGGAGACCCAGTACTTC; size: NA; D: TRBD1; J: TRBJ2-5; V: TRBV5-5
CDR3: CASSYMGRGYTGELFF; DNA: TGTGCCAGCAGTTACATGGGTAGGGGGTACACCGGGGAGCTGTTTTTT; size: NA; D: NA; J: TRBJ2-2; V: TRBV6-6
CDR3: CASMRGGTEAFF; DNA: TGTGCCAGCATGAGGGGTGGGACTGAAGCTTTCTTT; size: NA; D: NA; J: TRBJ1-1; V: TRBV6-5
CDR3: CATRTSGGPQETQYF; DNA: TGTGCCACCAGGACTAGCGGGGGCCCACAAGAGACCCAGTACTTC; size: few; D: TRBD2; J: TRBJ2-5; V: TRBV3-1/TRBV3-2
CDR3: CASSFTGRTGELFF; DNA: TGTGCCAGCAGTTTTACGGGGAGGACCGGGGAGCTGTTTTTT; size: NA; D: NA; J: TRBJ2-2; V: TRBV6-2/TRBV6-3
CDR3: CASSPPASEQYF; DNA: TGTGCCAGCAGTCCCCCGGCAAGCGAGCAGTACTTC; size: NA; D: NA; J: TRBJ2-7; V: TRBV6-6
CDR3: CASRRTGNTEAFF; DNA: TGTGCCAGCAGGCGAACAGGGAACACTGAAGCTTTCTTT; size: NA; D: NA; J: TRBJ1-1; V: TRBV27
CDR3: CASSTGTSGNEQYF; DNA: TGTGCCAGCAGCACCGGGACTAGCGGGAATGAGCAGTACTTC; size: NA; D: TRBD2; J: TRBJ2-7; V: TRBV11-2
CDR3: CASSDSGGTDTQYF; DNA: TGTGCCAGCAGTGACAGTGGGGGCACAGATACGCAGTATTTT; size: NA; D: NA; J: TRBJ2-3; V: TRBV6-4
CDR3: CASSSPPVSDTQYF; DNA: TGTGCCAGTAGTTCCCCCCCGGTCTCCGATACGCAGTATTTT; size: once; D: NA; J: TRBJ2-3; V: TRBV19
CDR3: CASSHGTSGYEQYF; DNA: TGCGCCAGCAGCCACGGGACTAGCGGTTACGAGCAGTACTTC; size: NA; D: TRBD2; J: TRBJ2-7; V: TRBV4-1
CDR3: CASSLPDPYGYTF; DNA: TGTGCCAGCAGCCTTCCGGACCCTTATGGCTACACCTTC; size: NA; D: NA; J: TRBJ1-2; V: TRBV11-2
CDR3: CAWTLGGAGGYEQYF; DNA: TGTGCCTGGACCCTTGGGGGAGCGGGTGGTTACGAGCAGTACTTC; size: NA; D: NA; J: TRBJ2-7; V: TRBV30
CDR3: CASSIGGNRADEKLFF; DNA: TGTGCCAGTAGTATTGGGGGGAACAGGGCGGATGAAAAACTGTTTTTT; size: NA; D: NA; J: TRBJ1-4; V: TRBV19
CDR3: CASSLAGETVDGYTF; DNA: TGTGCCAGCAGCTTAGCCGGCGAGACAGTCGACGGCTACACCTTC; size: NA; D: NA; J: TRBJ1-2; V: TRBV7-9
CDR3: CASSQALRFGHTDTQYF; DNA: TGTGCCAGCAGCCAAGCCCTTCGGTTTGGGCACACAGATACGCAGTATTTT; size: NA; D: NA; J: TRBJ2-3; V: TRBV3-1/TRBV3-2
CDR3: CASSLRTENSPLHF; DNA: TGCGCCAGCAGCTTGAGGACAGAGAATTCACCCCTCCACTTT; size: once; D: NA; J: TRBJ1-6; V: TRBV5-1
CDR3: CASSRAQGTEAFF; DNA: TGCGCCAGCAGCCGGGCCCAGGGGACTGAAGCTTTCTTT; size: NA; D: NA; J: TRBJ1-1; V: TRBV4-1
CDR3: CASSLRGRSEAFF; DNA: TGTGCCAGCAGCCTCAGGGGGCGGAGTGAAGCTTTCTTT; size: NA; D: TRBD1; J: TRBJ1-1; V: TRBV3-1/TRBV3-2
CDR3: CATSRDLPYEQFF; DNA: TGTGCCACCAGCAGAGACCTTCCCTATGAGCAGTTCTTC; size: NA; D: NA; J: TRBJ2-1; V: TRBV15
CDR3: CASSWGRGGSNYGYTF; DNA: TGTGCCAGCAGCTGGGGCAGGGGCGGATCAAACTATGGCTACACCTTC; size: NA; D: NA; J: TRBJ1-2; V: TRBV5-4
CDR3: CASSWNGGQETQYF; DNA: TGTGCCAGCAGTTGGAACGGGGGGCAAGAGACCCAGTACTTC; size: NA; D: TRBD2; J: TRBJ2-5; V: TRBV7-2
CDR3: CASNEGPGMNTEAFF; DNA: TGTGCCAGCAATGAGGGTCCGGGAATGAACACTGAAGCTTTCTTT; size: once; D: NA; J: TRBJ1-1; V: TRBV2
CDR3: CASSPGQGAEAFF; DNA: TGTGCCAGCTCACCTGGACAGGGGGCAGAGGCTTTCTTT; size: NA; D: TRBD1; J: TRBJ1-1; V: TRBV18
CDR3: CASSDAGGATGELFF; DNA: TGTGCCAGCAGCGACGCGGGGGGCGCAACCGGGGAGCTGTTTTTT; size: NA; D: TRBD2; J: TRBJ2-2; V: TRBV25-1
CDR3: CSWTGRNTIYF; DNA: TGCAGCTGGACAGGGAGAAACACCATATATTTT; size: NA; D: TRBD1; J: TRBJ1-3; V: TRBV20-1
CDR3: CASSFPGETQYF; DNA: TGTGCCAGCAGTTTCCCGGGGGAGACCCAGTACTTC; size: NA; D: NA; J: TRBJ2-5; V: TRBV27
CDR3: CASSPAPPGYNEQFF; DNA: TGTGCCAGCTCACCGGCTCCCCCCGGCTACAATGAGCAGTTCTTC; size: NA; D: NA; J: TRBJ2-1; V: TRBV18
CDR3: CAWSVVGGTEAFF; DNA: TGTGCCTGGAGTGTGGTAGGGGGCACTGAAGCTTTCTTT; size: NA; D: NA; J: TRBJ1-1; V: TRBV30